This T cell receptor beta chain was profiled in a study of blood T cell repertoires in COVID-19 (dated by TCRdb to the early 2020s). Study-level background: Collaborator samples came from the United States, Italy and Spain and covered acute and convalescent phases of COVID-19. HLA class I and class II types, where available, came from metadata supplied by the sample provider rather than from assay-based typing. The samples were drawn from two sources: the first 160 participants of the ongoing ImmuneRACE study, and about 1,300 subjects contributed by 6 global collaborators. Deeply sampled blood TCRbeta repertoires from subjects exposed to, actively infected with, or recovered from COVID-19 were included in the dataset. The repertoires were released in a freely available public database intended as a resource for research on the immune response to SARS-CoV-2. The prospective study material was composed of cDNA or gDNA derived from T cells, B-cell-depleted T cells, or PBMCs. Nearly every sample came with metadata listing a de-identified subject ID, COVID-19 status, age in years and sex.

TCRbeta CDR3 regions were amplified from genomic DNA using the immunoSEQ Assay, a bias-controlled multiplex PCR. The authors processed their data as follows. Nucleated cell counts per sample were estimated from amplification of reference gene primers within the assay. Sequence reads were collapsed and filtered to measure the absolute abundance of every unique TCRbeta CDR3 rearrangement. For each sample, productive Simpson clonality was calculated by taking the square root of Simpson's diversity index across productive rearrangements. TCRdb took this table from immuneACCESS and kept in-frame rearrangements with V and J called. Such tables lack part of the clones; where checked against another copy, unresolved V genes explain under half of the gap, and the rest is unexplained. Clonal size and the V and J genes are those of that table, whereas D and trimming came from the DNA. The sample has 200,000 to 300,000 clones on record, 88% of them singletons. 2% to 2.5% of the sample is held by the ten biggest clonotypes.

From its cysteine to its phenylalanine, the CDR3 spans 15 amino acids. The kept DNA is CDR3 alone, 45 bases in frame from the first base. For this chain, trimming is 5 bases at the V end and 5 bases at the J end, and the number of junction bases without a gene match is 10. CDR1 and CDR2 are read off the germline V gene (reference sequence) as LGHDT and YNNKEL. Participants in the prospective study were enrolled through a virtual design, were aged about 18 to 100 years, and lived in 24 United States geographic areas. In the prospective study, cohorts were assigned on the basis of participant-reported clinical history obtained from a screening survey and a study questionnaire. In the prospective study, whole blood, serum and a nasopharyngeal or oropharyngeal swab were collected from each participant by mobile phlebotomists. Additional blood draws and questionnaires over an approximately 2-month period could optionally be provided by prospective study participants. Before DNA extraction, blood samples from the prospective study were shipped at room temperature or frozen.

What the research found in general, with its limitations: The quantity of clinical and demographic metadata differed by source and by participant and was supplied without curation.

Comments on this clone: It has no known antigen specificity. Base quality data are lacking; no much larger clone is found one base away.

The sequence came from a woman aged 40 to 49 with acute COVID-19. The sequenced sample consisted of PBMCs or T cells enriched from blood (not recorded which). Recombination joined TRBV3-1 (or the pseudogene TRBV3-2) with TRBJ2-3, and 7 junctional nucleotides match TRBD2. The base sequence is TGTGCCAGCAGCTGGTCCGGGACTAATAAAGATACGCAGTATTTT. Its translation is CASSWSGTNKDTQYF.